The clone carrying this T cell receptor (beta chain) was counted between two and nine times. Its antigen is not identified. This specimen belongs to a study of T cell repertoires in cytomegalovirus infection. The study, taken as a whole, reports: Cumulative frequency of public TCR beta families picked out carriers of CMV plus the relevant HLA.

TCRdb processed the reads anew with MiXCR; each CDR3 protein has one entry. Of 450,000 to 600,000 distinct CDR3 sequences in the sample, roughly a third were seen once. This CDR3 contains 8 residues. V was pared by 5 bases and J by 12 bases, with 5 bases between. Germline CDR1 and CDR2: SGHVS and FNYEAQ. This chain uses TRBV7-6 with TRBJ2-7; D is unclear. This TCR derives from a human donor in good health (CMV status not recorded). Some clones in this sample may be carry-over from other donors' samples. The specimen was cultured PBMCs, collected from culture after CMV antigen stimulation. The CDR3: CASSRRYF. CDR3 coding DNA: TGTGCCAGCAGCCGGAGGTACTTC.